In this sample, the clone carrying this T cell receptor (beta chain) turned up many times. This entry is derived from a study of T cell repertoires in cytomegalovirus infection. TCRdb reprocessed the reads with MiXCR, giving one entry per CDR3 protein. The sample has nearly 550,000 distinct CDR3 sequences, 16% seen once. The CDR3 runs to 15 residues. CDR1 and CDR2 from the germline V gene are SGHVS and FQNEAQ. Between the trimmed V and J ends, which lost 1 base and 6 bases, there was a span of 13 bases. Sequenced material: CD8+ T cells from PBMCs. The V and J genes are TRBV7-8 and TRBJ2-1; no definite D call. The source is a human donor in good health (CMV status not recorded). Some clones in this sample may be carry-over from other donors' samples. In DNA, the CDR3 is TGTGCCAGCAGCTTAGGTTGGGTAGAAGGCAATGAGCAGTTCTTC. It translates to CASSLGWVEGNEQFF.